These 8 T cell receptor beta chains were all obtained from the same sample, sequenced in a study of cytomegalovirus exposure and HLA in healthy donors. The PCR made use of 60 Vbeta and 13 Jbeta primers. This table comes from immunoSEQ multiplex PCR, and its TCRdb copy is limited to in-frame clones, with some not included. The sample contains roughly 100,000 clones, about 16% of which appear only once. Sequences were obtained from PBMCs. These receptor sequences come from a female donor in good health and CMV-seronegative.

This chain joins TRBV9 and TRBJ1-1, with no clear D. Germline V lookup: CDR1 SGDLS, CDR2 YYNGEE. Trimming cost V 0 bases and J 0 bases, with 15 bases left between them. This CDR3 has 17 residues. CDR3 bases: TGTGCCAGCAGCGTAGGTTCTAGAGGAGACTTGAACACTGAAGCTTTCTTT. Residues: CASSVGSRGDLNTEAFF.

V gene TRBV4-2 combines with J gene TRBJ2-3; 15 bases match TRBD2. Per germline, CDR1 LGHNA and CDR2 YNFKEQ. This CDR3 is 19 amino acids long. Trimming removed 2 bases from V and 4 bases from J; junction bases left unmatched: 10. Written as DNA, the CDR3 is TGTGCCAGCAGCCAACTAGAAGGACTAGCGGGAGGGCCCCCAGATACGCAGTATTTT. Translating gives CASSQLEGLAGGPPDTQYF.

The chain uses TRBV10-3 and TRBJ1-2; D is perhaps TRBD1 (6 bases). Trimming stripped 10 bases from V and 4 bases from J, with 19 bases between. CDR3 length equals 14 residues. Germline CDR1 reads ENHRY; CDR2 reads SYGVKD. The CDR3 region is CATEGGGRAYGYTF. CDR3 DNA sequence: TGTGCCACCGAAGGCGGGGGCAGGGCCTATGGCTACACCTTC.

Regarding this clone: Germline and junction disagree at one end, which may indicate a read error. The chain has TRBV29-1 and TRBJ2-7, with D possibly matching TRBD2 (5 bases). The CDR3 spans 13 residues. Germline V gene data show CDR1 as SQVTM and CDR2 as ANQGSEA. The CDR3 sequence is CGVEGRTLYEQYF. The CDR3 DNA sequence: TGCGGCGTTGAAGGCAGGACTCTCTACGAGCAGTACTTC.

This clone has just a few counts. This chain connects TRBV2 to TRBJ1-5; 8 bases match TRBD1. Trimming cost V 4 bases and J 7 bases; bases outside gene matches: 3. This CDR3 region has 13 residues. Germline V CDR1 and CDR2: SNHLY, FYNNEI. CDR3 in DNA: TGTGCCAGCAGTGCAGGGGGCGAACAGCCCCAGCATTTT. This sequence encodes CASSAGGEQPQHF. Full variable domain (rest looked up from reference TRBV2 and TRBJ1-5): EPEVTQTPSHQVTQMGQEVILRCVPISNHLYFYWYRQILGQKVEFLVSFYNNEISEKSEIFDDQFSVERPDGSNFTLKIRSTKLEDSAMYFCASSAGGEQPQHFGDGTRLSIL.

A word on this clone: An end of the junction differs from the germline gene, which may be a read error. V usage is TRBV10-3 and J usage is TRBJ2-7, with 7 bases fitting TRBD2. The CDR3 spans 14 residues. The V gene's germline CDR1 is ENHRY and CDR2 SYGVKD. CDR3 sequence: CAISESTSSYEQHF. DNA of the CDR3: TGTGCCATCAGTGAGTCGACTAGCAGCTACGAGCAGCACTTC.

This clone has just a few counts. The chain has TRBV19 and TRBJ2-2, with 7 bases matching TRBD1. Germline V gives CDR1 LNHDA, CDR2 SQIVND (reference sequence). V shed 4 bases, J shed 1 base, and the junction held 3 bases outside the gene matches. The CDR3 extends over 15 amino acids. CDR3 DNA sequence: TGTGCCAGTAGTACCGGGACAGTGAACACCGGGGAGCTGTTTTTT. Protein product: CASSTGTVNTGELFF.

This clone was observed a few times. The V gene is TRBV5-1, the J gene TRBJ2-7, with 7 bases fitting TRBD1. After removal of 4 bases from V and 5 bases from J, the junction contained 3 bases not matched to a gene. This CDR3 is built from 12 residues. Germline CDR1 and CDR2: SGHRS and YFSETQ. CDR3 sequence: CASSIDRDEQYF. The CDR3 DNA follows: TGCGCCAGCAGCATCGACAGGGACGAGCAGTACTTC.